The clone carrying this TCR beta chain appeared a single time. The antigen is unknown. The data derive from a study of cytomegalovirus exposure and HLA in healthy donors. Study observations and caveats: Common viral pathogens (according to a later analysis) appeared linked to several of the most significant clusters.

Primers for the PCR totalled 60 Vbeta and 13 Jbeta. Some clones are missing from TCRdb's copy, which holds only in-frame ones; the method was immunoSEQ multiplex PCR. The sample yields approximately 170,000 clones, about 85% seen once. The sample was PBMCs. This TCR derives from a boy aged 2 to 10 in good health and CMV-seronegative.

Written as DNA, the CDR3 is TGTGCCAGCATCCCCCCAGGGAGGGGGTGCGAGCAGTACGTC. Encoded protein: CASIPPGRGCEQYV. The chain joins TRBV6-5 to TRBJ2-7, with D possibly being TRBD2 (7 bases). The CDR3 loop spans 14 amino acids. Germline V lookup: CDR1 MNHEY, CDR2 SVGAGI. With 7 bases removed from V and 6 bases from J, the gap between germline ends came to 19 bases.